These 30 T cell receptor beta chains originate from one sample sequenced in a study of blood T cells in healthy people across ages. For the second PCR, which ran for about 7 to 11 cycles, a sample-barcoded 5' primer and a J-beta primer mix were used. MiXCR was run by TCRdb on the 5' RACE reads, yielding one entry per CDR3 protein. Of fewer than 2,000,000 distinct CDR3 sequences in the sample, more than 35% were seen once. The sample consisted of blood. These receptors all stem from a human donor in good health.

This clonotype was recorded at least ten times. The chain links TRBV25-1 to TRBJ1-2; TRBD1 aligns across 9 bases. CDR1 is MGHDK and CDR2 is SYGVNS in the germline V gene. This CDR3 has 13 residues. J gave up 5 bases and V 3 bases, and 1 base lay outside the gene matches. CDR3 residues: CASSEGTGYGYTF. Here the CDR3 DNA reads TGTGCCAGCAGTGAGGGGACAGGGTATGGCTACACCTTC.

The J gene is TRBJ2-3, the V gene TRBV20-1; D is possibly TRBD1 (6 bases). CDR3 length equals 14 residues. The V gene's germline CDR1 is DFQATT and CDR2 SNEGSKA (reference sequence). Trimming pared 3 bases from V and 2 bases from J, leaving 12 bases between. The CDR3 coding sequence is TGCAGTGCTAGCCGGTCAGGGGACACAGATACGCAGTATTTT. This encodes CSASRSGDTDTQYF.

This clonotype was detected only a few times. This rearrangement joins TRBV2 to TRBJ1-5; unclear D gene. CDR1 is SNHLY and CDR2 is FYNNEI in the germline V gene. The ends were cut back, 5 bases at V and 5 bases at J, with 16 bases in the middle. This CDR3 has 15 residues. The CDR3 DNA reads TGTGCCAGCAGTAAGGATGCGGGGAGATATCAGCCCCAGCATTTT. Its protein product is CASSKDAGRYQPQHF. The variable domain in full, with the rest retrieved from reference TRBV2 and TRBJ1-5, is EPEVTQTPSHQVTQMGQEVILRCVPISNHLYFYWYRQILGQKVEFLVSFYNNEISEKSEIFDDQFSVERPDGSNFTLKIRSTKLEDSAMYFCASSKDAGRYQPQHFGDGTRLSIL.

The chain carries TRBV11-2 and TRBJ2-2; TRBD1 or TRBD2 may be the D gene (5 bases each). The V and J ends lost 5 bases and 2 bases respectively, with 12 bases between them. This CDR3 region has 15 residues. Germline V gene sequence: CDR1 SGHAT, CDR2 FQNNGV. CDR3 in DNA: TGTGCCAGCAGCCTCAATGGGGGTAACACCGGGGAGCTGTTTTTT. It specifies CASSLNGGNTGELFF.

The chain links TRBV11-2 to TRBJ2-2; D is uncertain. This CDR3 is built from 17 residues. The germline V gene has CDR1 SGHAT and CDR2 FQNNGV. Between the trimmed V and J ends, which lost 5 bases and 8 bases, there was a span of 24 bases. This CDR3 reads CASSLSTAGQGTGELFF. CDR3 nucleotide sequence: TGTGCCAGCAGCCTGTCTACAGCTGGCCAAGGCACAGGGGAGCTGTTTTTT. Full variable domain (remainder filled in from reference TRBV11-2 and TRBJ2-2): EAGVAQSPRYKIIEKRQSVAFWCNPISGHATLYWYQQILGQGPKLLIQFQNNGVVDDSQLPKDRFSAERLKGVDSTLKIQPAKLEDSAVYLCASSLSTAGQGTGELFFGEGSRLTVL.

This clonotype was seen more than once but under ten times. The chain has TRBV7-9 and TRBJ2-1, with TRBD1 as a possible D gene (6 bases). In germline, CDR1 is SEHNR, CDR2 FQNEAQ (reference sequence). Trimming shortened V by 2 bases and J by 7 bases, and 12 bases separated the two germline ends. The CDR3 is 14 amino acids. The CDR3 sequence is CASSLNQGSNEQFF. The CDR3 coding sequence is TGTGCCAGCAGCTTAAACCAGGGGTCGAATGAGCAGTTCTTC.

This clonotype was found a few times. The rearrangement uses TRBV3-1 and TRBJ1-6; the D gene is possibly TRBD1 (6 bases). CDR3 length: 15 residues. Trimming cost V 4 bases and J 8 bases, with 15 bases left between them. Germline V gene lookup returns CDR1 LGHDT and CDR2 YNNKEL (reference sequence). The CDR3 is CASSPGDRLDSPLHF. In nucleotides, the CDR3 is TGTGCCAGCAGCCCCGGAGACAGGTTGGATTCACCCCTCCACTTT.

The CDR3 sequence is CASSYGGYLGEKLFF. The CDR3, as DNA: TGTGCCAGCAGTTACGGAGGATACCTAGGAGAAAAACTGTTTTTT. J is TRBJ1-4 and V is TRBV6-5; D ambiguous. Germline V CDR1 and CDR2: MNHEY, SVGAGI. The CDR3 sequence is 15 residues long. Trimming cost V 2 bases and J 8 bases, with 15 bases left between them.

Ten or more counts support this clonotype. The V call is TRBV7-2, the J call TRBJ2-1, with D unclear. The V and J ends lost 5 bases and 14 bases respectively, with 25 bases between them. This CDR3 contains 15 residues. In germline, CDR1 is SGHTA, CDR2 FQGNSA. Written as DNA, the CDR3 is TGTGCCAGCAGCCCGACCCCTGGGTCGCGCCCGGGTAAGTTCTTC. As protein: CASSPTPGSRPGKFF.

The CDR3 nucleotides read TGTGCCAGCAGATCCTCCGGGACAGGAAGGACCGGGGAGCTGTTTTTT. It specifies CASRSSGTGRTGELFF. The chain is built from TRBV12-3 or TRBV12-4 and TRBJ2-2; 8 bases match TRBD1. The CDR3 covers 16 residues. V shed 6 bases and J 5 bases; nucleotides not matched to a gene: 11.

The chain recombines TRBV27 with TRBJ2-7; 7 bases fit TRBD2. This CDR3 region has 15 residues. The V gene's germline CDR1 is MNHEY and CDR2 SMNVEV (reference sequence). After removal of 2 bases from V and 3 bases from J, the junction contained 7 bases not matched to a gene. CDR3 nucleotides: TGTGCCAGCAGTTTAAGCCCTAGGGAGGGCTACGAGCAGTACTTC. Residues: CASSLSPREGYEQYF.

CDR3 sequence: CASSWDRDVGELFF. Written as DNA, the CDR3 is TGTGCCAGCAGTTGGGACAGGGACGTCGGGGAGCTGTTTTTT. The chain recombines TRBV6-5 with TRBJ2-2, with 9 nucleotides matching TRBD1. Germline CDR1 MNHEY, CDR2 SVGAGI. The trim removed 4 bases at V and 7 bases at J, leaving 4 bases unmatched. The CDR3 runs to 14 residues.

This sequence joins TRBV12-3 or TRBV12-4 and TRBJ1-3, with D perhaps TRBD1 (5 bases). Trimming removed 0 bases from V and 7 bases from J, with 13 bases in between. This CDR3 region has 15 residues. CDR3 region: CASSLALGGANTIYF. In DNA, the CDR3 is TGTGCCAGCAGTTTAGCGCTAGGTGGGGCGAACACCATATATTTT.

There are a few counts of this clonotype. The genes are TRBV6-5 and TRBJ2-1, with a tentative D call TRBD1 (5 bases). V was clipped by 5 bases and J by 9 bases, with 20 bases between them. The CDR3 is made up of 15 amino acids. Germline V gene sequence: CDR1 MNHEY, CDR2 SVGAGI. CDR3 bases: TGTGCCAGCAGTCCCGACAGCCTTCGTCCAAGTGAGCAGTTCTTC. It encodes CASSPDSLRPSEQFF.

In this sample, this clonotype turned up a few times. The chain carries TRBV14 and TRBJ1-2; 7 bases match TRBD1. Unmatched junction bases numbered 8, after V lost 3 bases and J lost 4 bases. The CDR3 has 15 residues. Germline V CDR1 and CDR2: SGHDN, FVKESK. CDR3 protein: CASSQRQGLSYGYTF. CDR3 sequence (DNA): TGTGCCAGCAGCCAGCGACAGGGATTGTCCTATGGCTACACCTTC. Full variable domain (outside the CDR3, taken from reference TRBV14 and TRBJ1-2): EAGVTQFPSHSVIEKGQTVTLRCDPISGHDNLYWYRRVMGKEIKFLLHFVKESKQDESGMPNNRFLAERTGGTYSTLKVQPAELEDSGVYFCASSQRQGLSYGYTFGSGTRLTVV.

The DNA of the CDR3 is TGTGCCAGCAGCCACAGGGGTATCTACGAGCAGTACTTC. Protein sequence: CASSHRGIYEQYF. The V call is TRBV27, the J call TRBJ2-7, with TRBD1 identical over 7 bases. CDR1 and CDR2 (germline): MNHEY, SMNVEV (reference sequence). Germline trimming cut 6 bases from V and 3 bases from J; bases unmatched to any gene: 5. The CDR3 runs 13 residues.

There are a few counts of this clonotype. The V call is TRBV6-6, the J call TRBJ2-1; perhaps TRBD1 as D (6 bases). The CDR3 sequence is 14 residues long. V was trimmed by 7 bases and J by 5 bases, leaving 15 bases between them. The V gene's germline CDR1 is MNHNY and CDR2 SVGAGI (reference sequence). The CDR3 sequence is CASTQGGHHNEQFF. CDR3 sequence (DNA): TGTGCCAGCACCCAAGGGGGTCACCACAATGAGCAGTTCTTC.

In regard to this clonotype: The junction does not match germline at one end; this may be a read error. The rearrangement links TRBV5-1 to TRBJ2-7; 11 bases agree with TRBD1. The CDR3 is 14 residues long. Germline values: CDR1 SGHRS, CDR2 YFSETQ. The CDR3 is CASRTDRGPYVQYF. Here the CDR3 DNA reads TGCGCCAGCAGGACGGACAGGGGGCCCTACGTGCAGTACTTC.

CDR3 amino acids: CASSFPSDRGEQFF. The CDR3 coding sequence is TGTGCCAGCAGCTTCCCTTCAGACAGGGGTGAGCAGTTCTTC. J is TRBJ2-1 and V is TRBV7-9, with TRBD1 identical over 8 bases. The CDR3 runs to 14 residues. Germline lookup yields CDR1 SEHNR and CDR2 FQNEAQ (reference sequence). The junction had 7 bases not matched to a gene; V was cut back by 3 bases and J by 9 bases.

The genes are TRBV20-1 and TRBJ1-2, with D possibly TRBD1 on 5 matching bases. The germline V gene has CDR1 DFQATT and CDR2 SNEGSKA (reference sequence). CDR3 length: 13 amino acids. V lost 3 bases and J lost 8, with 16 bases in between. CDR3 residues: CSASPRQTYGYTF. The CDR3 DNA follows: TGCAGTGCTAGCCCCAGACAGACTTACGGCTACACCTTC.

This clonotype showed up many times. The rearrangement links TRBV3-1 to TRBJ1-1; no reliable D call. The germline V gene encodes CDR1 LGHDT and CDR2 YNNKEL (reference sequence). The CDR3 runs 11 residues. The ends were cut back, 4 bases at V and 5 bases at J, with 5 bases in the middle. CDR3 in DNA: TGTGCCAGCAGCCCGGGTACTGAAGCTTTCTTT. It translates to CASSPGTEAFF.

DNA of the CDR3: TGTGCCAGCAGTGAAGCACTAGCGGGGGGATTCTACGAGCAGTACTTC. It yields the protein CASSEALAGGFYEQYF. The gene calls are TRBV2 and TRBJ2-7, with 12 bases matching TRBD2. This CDR3 region has 16 residues. Germline CDR1 reads SNHLY; CDR2 reads FYNNEI. With V trimmed by 0 bases and J by 3 bases, 3 bases remained unmatched. Full variable domain (missing parts from reference TRBV2 and TRBJ2-7): EPEVTQTPSHQVTQMGQEVILRCVPISNHLYFYWYRQILGQKVEFLVSFYNNEISEKSEIFDDQFSVERPDGSNFTLKIRSTKLEDSAMYFCASSEALAGGFYEQYFGPGTRLTVT.

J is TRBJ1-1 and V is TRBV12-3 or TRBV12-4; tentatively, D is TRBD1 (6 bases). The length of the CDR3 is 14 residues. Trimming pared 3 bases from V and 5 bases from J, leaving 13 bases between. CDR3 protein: CASSFRKGGTEAFF. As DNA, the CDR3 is TGTGCCAGCAGTTTTAGAAAGGGGGGGACTGAAGCTTTCTTT.

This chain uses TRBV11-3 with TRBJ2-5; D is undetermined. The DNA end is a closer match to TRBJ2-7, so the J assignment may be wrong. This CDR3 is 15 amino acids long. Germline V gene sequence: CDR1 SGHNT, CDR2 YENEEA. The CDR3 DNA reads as TGTGCCAGCAGCTTAGGGCGTAGCCAAGAGAACGAGCAGTACTTC. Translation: CASSLGRSQENEQYF.

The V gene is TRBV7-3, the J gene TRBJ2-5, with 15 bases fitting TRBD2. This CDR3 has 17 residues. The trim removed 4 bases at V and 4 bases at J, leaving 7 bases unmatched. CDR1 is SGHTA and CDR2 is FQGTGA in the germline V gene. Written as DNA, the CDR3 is TGTGCCAGCAGCTCGGGACTAGCGGGGGGCAGGGGAGAGACCCAGTACTTC. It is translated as CASSSGLAGGRGETQYF.

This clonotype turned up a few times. CDR3 in DNA: TGTGCCAGCAGTTACTCTACCGGACAGACCTACGAGCAGTACTTC. Translation gives CASSYSTGQTYEQYF. The V and J genes are TRBV6-5 and TRBJ2-7, with D maybe TRBD1 (6 bases). This CDR3 spans 15 amino acids. Deletions cut 0 bases from V and 2 bases from J, with 11 bases between. Germline CDR1 reads MNHEY; CDR2 reads SVGAGI.

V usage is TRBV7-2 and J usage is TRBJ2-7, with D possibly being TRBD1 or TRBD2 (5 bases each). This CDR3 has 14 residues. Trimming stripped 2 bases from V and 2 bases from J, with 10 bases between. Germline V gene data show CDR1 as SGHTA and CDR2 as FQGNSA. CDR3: CASSLSREPYEQYF. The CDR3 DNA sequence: TGTGCCAGCAGCTTATCCAGGGAGCCCTACGAGCAGTACTTC.

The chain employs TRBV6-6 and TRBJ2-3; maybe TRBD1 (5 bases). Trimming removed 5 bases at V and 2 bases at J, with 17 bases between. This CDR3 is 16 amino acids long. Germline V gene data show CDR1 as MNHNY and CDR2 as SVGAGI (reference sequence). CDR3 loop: CASSRATEAFTDTQYF. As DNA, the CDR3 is TGTGCCAGCAGTAGGGCGACAGAGGCTTTCACAGATACGCAGTATTTT.

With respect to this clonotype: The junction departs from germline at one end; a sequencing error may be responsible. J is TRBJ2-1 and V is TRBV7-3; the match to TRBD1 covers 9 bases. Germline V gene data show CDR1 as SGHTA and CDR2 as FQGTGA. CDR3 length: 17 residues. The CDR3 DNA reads TGTGTCAGCAGCGTAACAGGGGGCCCACGGAACTACAATGAGCAGTTCTTC. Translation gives CVSSVTGGPRNYNEQFF.

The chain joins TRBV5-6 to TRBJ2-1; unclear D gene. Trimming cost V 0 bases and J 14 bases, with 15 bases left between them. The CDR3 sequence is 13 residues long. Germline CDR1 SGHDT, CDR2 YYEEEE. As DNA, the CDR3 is TGTGCCAGCAGCTTGGGTGACCGGCTAAAGGAGTTCTTC. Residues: CASSLGDRLKEFF.